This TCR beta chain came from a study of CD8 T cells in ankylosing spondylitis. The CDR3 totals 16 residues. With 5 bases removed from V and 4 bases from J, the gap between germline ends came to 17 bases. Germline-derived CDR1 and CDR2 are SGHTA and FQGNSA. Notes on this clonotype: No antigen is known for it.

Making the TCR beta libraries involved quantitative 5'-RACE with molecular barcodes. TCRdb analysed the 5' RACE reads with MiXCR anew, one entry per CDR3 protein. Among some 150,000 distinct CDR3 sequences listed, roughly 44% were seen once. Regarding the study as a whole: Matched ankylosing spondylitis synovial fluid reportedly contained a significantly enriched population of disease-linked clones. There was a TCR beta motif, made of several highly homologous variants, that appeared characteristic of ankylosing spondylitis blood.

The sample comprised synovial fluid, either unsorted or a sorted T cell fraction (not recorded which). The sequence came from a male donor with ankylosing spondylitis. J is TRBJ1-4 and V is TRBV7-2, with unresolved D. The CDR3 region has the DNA TGTGCCAGCAGCCCGAAAGCACGGCAGAGTAATGAAAAACTGTTTTTT. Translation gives CASSPKARQSNEKLFF.